A selection of T cell receptor beta chains follows, all from one sample in a study of blood T cell repertoires in COVID-19. Clones were sequenced by immunoSEQ multiplex PCR, and TCRdb holds only the in-frame ones, with some missing. This table holds about 70,000 clones, around 80% found once. The sequenced material came from peripheral blood. The receptors come from an elderly woman with active or convalescent COVID-19. Each CDR3 is given with its conserved first and last residue. Fields, in order: V gene, J gene, clone size, D gene, CDR3 protein, CDR3 DNA. D genes are given only for firm matches. Rows give clone size only sometimes, using once, few, many, or a class for an expanded clone.

>TRBV21-1|TRBJ2-7|-|-
CASRKGAIVYEQYF
TGTGCCAGCCGCAAGGGGGCAATAGTTTACGAGCAGTACTTC
>TRBV24-1|TRBJ2-2|-|TRBD1
CATSDPGDRGTGELFF
TGTGCCACCAGTGATCCCGGGGACAGGGGAACCGGGGAGCTGTTTTTT
>TRBV5-6|TRBJ1-3|once|-
CASSRLQDPIGNTIYF
TGTGCCAGCAGCCGACTCCAAGATCCTATTGGAAACACCATATATTTT
>TRBV9|TRBJ2-3|-|TRBD2
CASSVAGGPDTQYF
TGTGCCAGCAGCGTAGCGGGGGGGCCTGATACGCAGTATTTT
>TRBV2|TRBJ2-5|-|TRBD1
CASSTGTGAGETQYF
TGTGCCAGCTCGACCGGGACAGGGGCGGGGGAGACCCAGTACTTC
>TRBV18|TRBJ2-1|once|TRBD2
CASSPRLPSGGAGEQFF
TGTGCCAGCTCACCACGCCTTCCTAGCGGGGGGGCCGGGGAGCAGTTCTTC
>TRBV5-5|TRBJ2-2|-|-
CASSSGVESTGELFF
TGTGCCAGCAGCTCCGGGGTCGAAAGCACCGGGGAGCTGTTTTTT
>TRBV6-4|TRBJ1-6|-|TRBD1
CASSDSTGENSPLHF
TGTGCCAGCAGTGACTCGACAGGGGAAAATTCACCCCTCCACTTT
>TRBV30|TRBJ1-2|-|TRBD1
CAWSAGGGSSYGYTF
TGTGCCTGGAGTGCTGGAGGGGGCTCTAGCTATGGCTACACCTTC
>TRBV6-2/TRBV6-3|TRBJ2-7|-|TRBD2
CASSYLTFGLAGASYEQYF
TGTGCCAGCAGTTACTTGACTTTCGGACTAGCGGGGGCCTCCTACGAGCAGTACTTC
>TRBV19|TRBJ2-7|-|-
CASSIGAQGGYEQYF
TGTGCCAGTAGTATTGGAGCCCAGGGAGGCTACGAGCAGTACTTC
>TRBV6-5|TRBJ1-2|-|-
CASSSRVHYGYTF
TGTGCCAGCAGTTCGCGGGTTCACTATGGCTACACCTTC
>TRBV5-1|TRBJ1-1|-|-
CASSLAMGPGTEAFF
TGCGCCAGCAGCTTGGCAATGGGGCCTGGCACTGAAGCTTTCTTT
>TRBV2|TRBJ2-3|-|-
CASAHPTGSTDTQYF
TGTGCCAGCGCCCACCCGACGGGAAGCACAGATACGCAGTATTTT
>TRBV7-9|TRBJ2-1|-|TRBD1
CASRSRPGGLDEQFF
TGTGCCAGCAGGTCCCGACCAGGGGGCCTGGATGAGCAGTTCTTC
>TRBV4-3|TRBJ2-5|-|TRBD1
CASSQGQGVGETQYF
TGCGCCAGCAGCCAAGGACAGGGGGTTGGAGAGACCCAGTACTTC
>TRBV24-1|TRBJ2-4|-|-
CATSDGGLGKNIQYF
TGTGCCACCAGTGATGGAGGGCTGGGCAAAAACATTCAGTACTTC
>TRBV11-2|TRBJ2-2|many|TRBD2
CASSWTSGEAGELFF
TGTGCCAGCAGCTGGACTAGCGGCGAGGCCGGGGAGCTGTTTTTT
>TRBV5-6|TRBJ2-2|-|TRBD1
CASSESGTGVTGELFF
TGTGCCAGCAGCGAGTCCGGGACAGGGGTCACCGGGGAGCTGTTTTTT
>TRBV29-1|TRBJ2-2|-|-
CSVGVLNTGELFF
TGCAGCGTAGGGGTTCTTAACACCGGGGAGCTGTTTTTT
>TRBV4-1|TRBJ1-6|-|-
CASSQGEARNSPLHF
TGCGCCAGCAGCCAAGGAGAAGCCCGAAATTCACCCCTCCACTTT
>TRBV19|TRBJ1-5|-|-
CASSIFRTPSNQPQHF
TGTGCCAGTAGTATTTTTCGGACACCAAGCAATCAGCCCCAGCATTTT
>TRBV5-1|TRBJ1-2|once|TRBD1
CASSPTGDRIYGYTF
TGCGCCAGCAGCCCTACAGGGGATCGTATCTATGGCTACACCTTC
>TRBV4-1|TRBJ2-4|-|TRBD2
CASSLLIRLAGGKNIQYF
TGCGCCAGCAGCCTCTTAATTCGACTAGCGGGTGGGAAAAACATTCAGTACTTC
>TRBV18|TRBJ1-1|-|-
CASSRSGKNTEAFF
TGTGCCAGCTCACGGTCAGGAAAGAACACTGAAGCTTTCTTT
>TRBV28|TRBJ1-2|-|TRBD1
CASSRDRINGYTF
TGTGCCAGCAGTCGGGACAGGATAAACGGCTACACCTTC
>TRBV30|TRBJ1-2|-|-
CAWSWGGQHYGYTF
TGTGCCTGGAGTTGGGGGGGCCAGCACTATGGCTACACCTTC